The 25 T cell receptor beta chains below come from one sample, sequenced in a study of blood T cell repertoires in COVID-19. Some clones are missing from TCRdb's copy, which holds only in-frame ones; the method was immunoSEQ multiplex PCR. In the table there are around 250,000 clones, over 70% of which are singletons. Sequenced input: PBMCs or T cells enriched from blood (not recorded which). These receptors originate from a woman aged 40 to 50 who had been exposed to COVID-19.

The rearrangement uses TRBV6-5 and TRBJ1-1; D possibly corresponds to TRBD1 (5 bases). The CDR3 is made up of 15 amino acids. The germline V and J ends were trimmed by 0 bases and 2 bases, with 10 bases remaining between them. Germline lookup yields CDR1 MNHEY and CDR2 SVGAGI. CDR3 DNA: TGTGCCAGCAGTTACTCGCTATGGGGCAACACTGAAGCTTTCTTT. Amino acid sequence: CASSYSLWGNTEAFF.

CDR3 region: CASSLEPGQGVYEQYF. CDR3 coding DNA: TGTGCCAGCAGCTTGGAACCGGGACAGGGGGTCTACGAGCAGTACTTC. The chain is built from TRBV5-5 and TRBJ2-7; 11 bases match TRBD1. The CDR3 runs 16 residues. Germline V gives CDR1 SGHKS, CDR2 YYEKEE (reference sequence). V was pared by 0 bases and J by 3 bases, with 5 bases of the junction left unmatched. The variable domain in full, with the rest retrieved from reference TRBV5-5 and TRBJ2-7, is DAGVTQSPTHLIKTRGQQVTLRCSPISGHKSVSWYQQVLGQGPQFIFQYYEKEERGRGNFPDRFSARQFPNYSSELNVNALLLGDSALYLCASSLEPGQGVYEQYFGPGTRLTVT.

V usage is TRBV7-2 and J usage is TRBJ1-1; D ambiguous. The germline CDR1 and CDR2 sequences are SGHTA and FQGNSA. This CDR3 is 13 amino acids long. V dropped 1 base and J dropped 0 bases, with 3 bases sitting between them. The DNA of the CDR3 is TGTGCCAGCAGCTTAGTATTGAACACTGAAGCTTTCTTT. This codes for CASSLVLNTEAFF.

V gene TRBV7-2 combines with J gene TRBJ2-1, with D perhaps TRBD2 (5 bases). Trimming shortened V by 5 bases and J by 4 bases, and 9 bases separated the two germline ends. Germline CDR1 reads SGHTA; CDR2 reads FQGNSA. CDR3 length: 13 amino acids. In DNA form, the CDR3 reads TGTGCCAGCAGCCGGGGTCCTTACAATGAGCAGTTCTTC. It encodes CASSRGPYNEQFF.

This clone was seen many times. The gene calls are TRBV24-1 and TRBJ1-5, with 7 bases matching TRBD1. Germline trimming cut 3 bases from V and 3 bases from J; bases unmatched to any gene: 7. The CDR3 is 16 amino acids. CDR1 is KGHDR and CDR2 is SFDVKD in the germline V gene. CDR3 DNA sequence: TGTGCCACCAGTGATGCCCGGACAGGATTCAATCAGCCCCAGCATTTT. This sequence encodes CATSDARTGFNQPQHF.

The CDR3: CASSDVANSNQPQHF. The CDR3 DNA sequence: TGTGCCAGCAGTGATGTGGCAAATAGCAATCAGCCCCAGCATTTT. This chain links TRBV6-1 with TRBJ1-5; D unresolved. The CDR3 totals 15 residues. Trimming left V 3 bases short and J 0 bases short, with 9 bases between. Germline values: CDR1 MNHNS, CDR2 SASEGT.

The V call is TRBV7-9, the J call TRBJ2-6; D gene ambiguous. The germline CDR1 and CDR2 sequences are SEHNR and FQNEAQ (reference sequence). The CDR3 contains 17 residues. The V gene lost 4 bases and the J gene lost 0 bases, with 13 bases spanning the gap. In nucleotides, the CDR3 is TGTGCCAGCAGCTCAAATCCGGTTCGCTCTGGGGCCAACGTCCTGACTTTC. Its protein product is CASSSNPVRSGANVLTF.

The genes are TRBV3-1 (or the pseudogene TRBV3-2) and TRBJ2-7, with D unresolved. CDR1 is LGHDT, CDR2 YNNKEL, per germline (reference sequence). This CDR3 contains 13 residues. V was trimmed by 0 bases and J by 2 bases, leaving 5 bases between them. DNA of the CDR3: TGTGCCAGCAGCCAAGATCTAACCTACGAGCAGTACTTC. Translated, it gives CASSQDLTYEQYF.

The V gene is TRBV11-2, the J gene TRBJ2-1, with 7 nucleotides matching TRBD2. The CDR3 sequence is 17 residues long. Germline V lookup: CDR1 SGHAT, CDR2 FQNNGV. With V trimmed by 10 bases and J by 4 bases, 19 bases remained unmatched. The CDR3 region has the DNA TGTGCCAACCTTTCGATGGGTACTAGCGAGAAATACAATGAGCAGTTCTTC. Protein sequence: CANLSMGTSEKYNEQFF.

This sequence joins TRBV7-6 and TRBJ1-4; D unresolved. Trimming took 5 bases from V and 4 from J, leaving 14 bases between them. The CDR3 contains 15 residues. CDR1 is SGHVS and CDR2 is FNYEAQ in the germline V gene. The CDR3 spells CASSRTASLNEKLFF. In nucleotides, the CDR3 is TGTGCCAGCAGCCGTACAGCCAGTCTTAATGAAAAACTGTTTTTT.

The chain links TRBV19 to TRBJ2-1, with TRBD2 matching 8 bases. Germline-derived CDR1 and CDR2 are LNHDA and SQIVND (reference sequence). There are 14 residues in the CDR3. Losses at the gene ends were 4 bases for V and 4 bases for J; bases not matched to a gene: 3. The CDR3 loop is CASSRVAGYNEQFF. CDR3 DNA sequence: TGTGCCAGTAGTAGGGTAGCGGGGTACAATGAGCAGTTCTTC.

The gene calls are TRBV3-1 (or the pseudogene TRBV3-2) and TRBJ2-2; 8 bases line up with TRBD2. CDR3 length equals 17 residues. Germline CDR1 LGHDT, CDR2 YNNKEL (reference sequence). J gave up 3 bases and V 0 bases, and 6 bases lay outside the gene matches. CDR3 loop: CASSQDLSGGYTGELFF. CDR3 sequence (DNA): TGTGCCAGCAGCCAAGATTTAAGCGGGGGTTACACCGGGGAGCTGTTTTTT.

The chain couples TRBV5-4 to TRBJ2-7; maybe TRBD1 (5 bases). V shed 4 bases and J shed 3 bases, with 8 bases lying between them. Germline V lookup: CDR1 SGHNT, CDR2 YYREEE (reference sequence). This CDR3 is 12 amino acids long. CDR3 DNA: TGTGCCAGCAGCAGGCAGGGCTACGAGCAGTACGTC. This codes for CASSRQGYEQYV.

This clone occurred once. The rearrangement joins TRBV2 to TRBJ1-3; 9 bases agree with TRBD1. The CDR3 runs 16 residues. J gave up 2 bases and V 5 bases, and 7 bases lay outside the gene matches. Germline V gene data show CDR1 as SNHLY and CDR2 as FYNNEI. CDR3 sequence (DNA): TGTGCCAGCAGTTTACAGGGGGCGCGTGCTGGAAACACCATATATTTT. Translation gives CASSLQGARAGNTIYF. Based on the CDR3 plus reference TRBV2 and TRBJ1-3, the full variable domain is EPEVTQTPSHQVTQMGQEVILRCVPISNHLYFYWYRQILGQKVEFLVSFYNNEISEKSEIFDDQFSVERPDGSNFTLKIRSTKLEDSAMYFCASSLQGARAGNTIYFGEGSWLTVV.

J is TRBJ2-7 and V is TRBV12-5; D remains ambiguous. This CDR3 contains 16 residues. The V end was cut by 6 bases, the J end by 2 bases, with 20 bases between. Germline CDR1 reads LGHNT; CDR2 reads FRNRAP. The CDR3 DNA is TGTGCTAGTGGGCGAAAGATTGCCCGTACGGCCTACGAGCAGTACTTC. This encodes CASGRKIARTAYEQYF.

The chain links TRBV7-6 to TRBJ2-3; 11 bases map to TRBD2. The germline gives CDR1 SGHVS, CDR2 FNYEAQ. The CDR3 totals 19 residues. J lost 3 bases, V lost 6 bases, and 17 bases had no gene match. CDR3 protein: CASRSTSGIKVDETDTQYF. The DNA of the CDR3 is TGTGCCAGCAGATCGACTAGCGGGATAAAAGTGGACGAAACAGATACGCAGTATTTT.

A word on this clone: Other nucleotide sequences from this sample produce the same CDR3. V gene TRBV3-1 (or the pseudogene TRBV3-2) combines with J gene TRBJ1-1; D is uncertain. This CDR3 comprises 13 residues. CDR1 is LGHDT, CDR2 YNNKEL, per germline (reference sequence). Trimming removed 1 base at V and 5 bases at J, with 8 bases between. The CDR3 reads CASSQGGNTEAFF. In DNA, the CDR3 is TGTGCCAGCAGCCAAGGAGGGAATACTGAAGCTTTCTTT.

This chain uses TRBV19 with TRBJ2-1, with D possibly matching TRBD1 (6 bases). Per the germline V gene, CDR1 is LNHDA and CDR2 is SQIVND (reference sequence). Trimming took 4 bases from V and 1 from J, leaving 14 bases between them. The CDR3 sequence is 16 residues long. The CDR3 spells CASSSLDDRSYNEQFF. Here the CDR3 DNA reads TGTGCCAGTAGTAGCCTGGACGACAGGTCCTACAATGAGCAGTTCTTC.

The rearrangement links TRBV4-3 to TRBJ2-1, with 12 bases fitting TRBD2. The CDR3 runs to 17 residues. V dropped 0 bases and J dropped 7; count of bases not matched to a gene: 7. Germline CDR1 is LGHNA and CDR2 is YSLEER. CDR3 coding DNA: TGCGCCAGCAGCCAAGACCTAGCGGGAGGGCTTATGAATGAGCAGTTCTTC. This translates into CASSQDLAGGLMNEQFF.

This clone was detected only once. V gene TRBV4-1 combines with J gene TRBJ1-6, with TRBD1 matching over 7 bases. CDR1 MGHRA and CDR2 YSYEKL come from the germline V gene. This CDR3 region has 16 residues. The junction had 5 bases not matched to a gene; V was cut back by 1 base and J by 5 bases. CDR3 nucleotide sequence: TGCGCCAGCAGCCAAGCACGGGACAGCCATAATTCACCCCTCCACTTT. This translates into CASSQARDSHNSPLHF.

CDR3 amino acids: CASSPRMQGVTYEQYF. DNA for the CDR3: TGTGCCAGCTCACCCCGCATGCAGGGGGTCACCTACGAGCAGTACTTC. This chain links TRBV18 with TRBJ2-7; 7 positions match TRBD1. The junction had 10 bases not matched to a gene; V was cut back by 3 bases and J by 2 bases. CDR1 KGHSH and CDR2 LQKENI come from the germline V gene. The CDR3 has 16 residues.

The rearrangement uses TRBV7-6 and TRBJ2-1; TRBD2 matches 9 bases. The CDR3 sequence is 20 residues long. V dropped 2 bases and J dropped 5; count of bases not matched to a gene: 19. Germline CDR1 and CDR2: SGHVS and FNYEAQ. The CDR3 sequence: CASSLFLQPYQRGANNEQFF. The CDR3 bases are TGTGCCAGCAGCTTATTCTTACAACCCTACCAGCGGGGGGCCAACAATGAGCAGTTCTTC. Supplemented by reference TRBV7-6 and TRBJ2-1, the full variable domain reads GAGVSQSPRYKVTKRGQDVALRCDPISGHVSLYWYRQALGQGPEFLTYFNYEAQQDKSGLPNDRFSAERPEGSISTLTIQRTEQRDSAMYRCASSLFLQPYQRGANNEQFFGPGTRLTVL.

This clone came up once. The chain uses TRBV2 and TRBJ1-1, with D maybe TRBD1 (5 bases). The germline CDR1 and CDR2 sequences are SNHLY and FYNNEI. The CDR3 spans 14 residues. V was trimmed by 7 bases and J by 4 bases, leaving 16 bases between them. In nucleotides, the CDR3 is TGTGCCAGCACCCGGCCGGTTCAGGGCACTGAAGCTTTCTTT. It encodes CASTRPVQGTEAFF.

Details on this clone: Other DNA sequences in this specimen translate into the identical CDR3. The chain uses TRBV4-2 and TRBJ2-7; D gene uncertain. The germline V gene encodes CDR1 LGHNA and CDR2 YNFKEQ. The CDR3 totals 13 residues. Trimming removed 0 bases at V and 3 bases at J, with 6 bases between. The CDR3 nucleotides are TGTGCCAGCAGCCAAGATGGCGGCTACGAGCAGTACTTC. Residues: CASSQDGGYEQYF.

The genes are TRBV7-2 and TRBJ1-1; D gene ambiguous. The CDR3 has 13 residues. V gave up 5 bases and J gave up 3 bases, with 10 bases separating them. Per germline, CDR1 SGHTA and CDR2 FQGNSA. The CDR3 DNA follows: TGTGCCAGCAGCACCCGGTACGACACTGAAGCTTTCTTT. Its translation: CASSTRYDTEAFF.